The rows below give T cell receptor beta chains drawn from one sample of a study of blood T cell repertoires in COVID-19. TCRdb's table, derived via immunoSEQ multiplex PCR, lists solely in-frame clones and lacks some. The table records 95,000 to 110,000 clones, 70% to 90% of them present only once. The sequencing sample was made of peripheral blood. The receptors here all came from a man aged 50 to 59 in a cohort sampled during active COVID-19. Both conserved end residues are part of each CDR3. A D gene is named only where the DNA matches it firmly. Only part of the rows carry a size: once, few, many, or a class if the clone is expanded.

j_call v_call d_call clone_size cdr3_aa cdr3_nt
TRBJ2-2 TRBV18 TRBD2 once CASSPPVASGGTGELFF TGTGCCAGCTCACCACCGGTCGCTAGCGGCGGAACCGGGGAGCTGTTTTTT
TRBJ2-7 TRBV6-2/TRBV6-3 TRBD1 once CASSEGGTGGDEQYF TGTGCCAGCAGCGAGGGGGGGACAGGGGGCGACGAGCAGTACTTC
TRBJ1-5 TRBV7-9 TRBD1 - CASSSTGGNSNQPQHF TGTGCCAGCAGCTCGACAGGGGGAAATAGCAATCAGCCCCAGCATTTT
TRBJ2-7 TRBV6-1 TRBD1 - CASSEGTGGIYEQYF TGTGCCAGCAGTGAGGGGACAGGGGGTATTTACGAGCAGTACTTC
TRBJ2-1 TRBV6-5 TRBD2 - CASSNSGAGYNEQFF TGTGCCAGCAGCAATAGCGGGGCAGGGTACAATGAGCAGTTCTTC
TRBJ1-3 TRBV6-1 - - CASSEFLRQGRDTIYF TGTGCCAGCAGTGAATTCCTCCGGCAGGGCCGGGACACCATATATTTT
TRBJ2-2 TRBV7-2 TRBD1 - CASSLGTGVNTGELFF TGTGCCAGCAGCTTAGGGACAGGGGTGAACACCGGGGAGCTGTTTTTT
TRBJ2-3 TRBV12-3/TRBV12-4 - - CASTYFPDTQYF TGTGCCAGCACGTACTTTCCAGATACGCAGTATTTT
TRBJ1-6 TRBV9 - - CASSVAGRGVSPLHF TGTGCCAGCAGCGTAGCGGGCAGGGGAGTGTCACCCCTCCACTTT
TRBJ1-2 TRBV15 - - CATSRVARGDGYTF TGTGCCACCAGCAGAGTCGCGCGGGGAGATGGCTACACCTTC
TRBJ2-5 TRBV4-1 TRBD1 - CASSQVVGQGPQETQYF TGCGCCAGCAGCCAAGTGGTGGGACAGGGGCCCCAAGAGACCCAGTACTTC
TRBJ1-5 TRBV2 - few CASSDYSNQPQHF TGTGCCAGCAGTGACTATAGCAATCAGCCCCAGCATTTT
TRBJ1-3 TRBV28 TRBD1 - CASSFRTGGTGNTIYF TGTGCCAGCAGTTTTCGAACAGGGGGGACTGGAAACACCATATATTTT
TRBJ1-1 TRBV29-1 - - CSVKFDRGTTTEAFF TGCAGCGTCAAATTCGACAGAGGAACGACCACTGAAGCTTTCTTT
TRBJ2-1 TRBV7-8 - - CASSLYSAAPYDEQFF TGTGCCAGCAGCTTATACTCGGCGGCCCCTTACGATGAGCAGTTCTTC
TRBJ1-5 TRBV5-1 TRBD1 - CASSLEGQANQPQHF TGCGCCAGCAGCTTGGAGGGACAGGCGAATCAGCCCCAGCATTTT
TRBJ1-4 TRBV5-1 TRBD1 - CASSSGQGSNEKLFF TGCGCCAGCAGCTCGGGACAGGGATCTAATGAAAAACTGTTTTTT
TRBJ2-1 TRBV2 TRBD2 - CASSRGLAGGMMNEQFF TGTGCCAGCAGTCGCGGACTAGCGGGGGGGATGATGAATGAGCAGTTCTTC
TRBJ2-5 TRBV7-2 TRBD2 - CASSLGGGRETQYF TGTGCCAGCAGCTTAGGCGGGGGGCGAGAGACCCAGTACTTC
TRBJ1-3 TRBV5-5 TRBD1 - CASSSTGAGNTIYF TGTGCCAGCAGCTCGACAGGGGCTGGAAACACCATATATTTT
TRBJ1-5 TRBV7-8 - - CASSPATRGGINQPQHF TGTGCCAGCAGCCCCGCCACAAGGGGGGGGATTAATCAGCCCCAGCATTTT
TRBJ2-5 TRBV5-1 TRBD2 - CASSIQAGDSETQYF TGCGCCAGCAGCATCCAAGCGGGGGACTCGGAGACCCAGTACTTC
TRBJ2-3 TRBV27 - - CASSLTRRDTQYF TGTGCCAGCAGTTTAACAAGGCGGGATACGCAGTATTTT
TRBJ1-2 TRBV5-1 - - CASSAGSGYTF TGCGCCAGCAGCGCCGGGAGTGGCTACACCTTC
TRBJ1-2 TRBV19 TRBD1 - CASSMVGDRGLFDGYTF TGTGCCAGTAGTATGGTCGGCGACAGGGGCTTATTTGATGGCTACACCTTC
TRBJ2-5 TRBV2 TRBD1 - CASRRRGQGAQETQYF TGTGCCAGCAGACGAAGGGGACAGGGGGCTCAAGAGACCCAGTACTTC
TRBJ2-1 TRBV5-4 - - CASSLTSVEQFF TGTGCCAGCAGCTTGACGAGCGTTGAGCAGTTCTTC
TRBJ1-4 TRBV7-2 - - CASSLNQQGKLFF TGTGCCAGCAGCTTAAATCAACAGGGAAAACTGTTTTTT
TRBJ1-1 TRBV5-4 TRBD1 - CASSLTGVGNAAFF TGTGCCAGCAGCTTGACAGGGGTTGGTAACGCGGCTTTCTTT
TRBJ2-2 TRBV6-5 - - CASTGTHRAGELFF TGTGCCAGCACCGGGACCCACAGGGCCGGGGAGCTGTTTTTT
TRBJ1-2 TRBV4-1 TRBD1 - CASSQDPGTVYGYTF TGCGCCAGCAGCCAAGACCCGGGGACAGTTTATGGCTACACCTTC
TRBJ2-6 TRBV18 - - CASSRQPSGANVLTF TGTGCCAGCTCCCGACAGCCCTCTGGGGCCAACGTCCTGACTTTC
TRBJ1-5 TRBV19 TRBD1 - CASSIDVRGRGQPQHF TGTGCCAGTAGTATAGATGTCAGGGGGCGAGGGCAGCCCCAGCATTTT
TRBJ2-5 TRBV2 - once CASAGLSGETQYF TGTGCCAGTGCGGGACTCTCAGGGGAGACCCAGTACTTC
TRBJ2-1 TRBV4-1 - - CASSQSDSFEQFF TGCGCCAGCAGCCAATCGGACAGTTTTGAGCAGTTCTTC
TRBJ2-3 TRBV18 TRBD2 - CASSGLAASTDTQYF TGTGCCAGCTCAGGACTAGCGGCCAGCACAGATACGCAGTATTTT
TRBJ2-1 TRBV13 - - CASRGQASSYNEQFF TGTGCCAGCAGGGGGCAGGCCAGCTCCTACAATGAGCAGTTCTTC
TRBJ2-7 TRBV6-2/TRBV6-3 TRBD2 - CASSYPATSGGVLTYEQYF TGTGCCAGCAGTTACCCCGCGACTAGCGGGGGGGTCTTAACCTACGAGCAGTACTTC
TRBJ1-2 TRBV5-4 TRBD1 - CASTPEVATGEDGYTF TGTGCCAGCACCCCGGAGGTGGCGACAGGGGAGGATGGCTACACCTTC
TRBJ1-2 TRBV4-2 - - CASSGTGMGAYGYTF TGTGCCAGCAGCGGAACAGGGATGGGGGCCTATGGCTACACCTTC
TRBJ1-5 TRBV15 - - CATSEGGQNSNQPQHF TGTGCCACCAGCGAAGGAGGACAGAATAGCAATCAGCCCCAGCATTTT
TRBJ2-5 TRBV6-2/TRBV6-3 TRBD2 - CASSYHSTGRLAAQETQYF TGTGCCAGCAGTTACCATTCCACGGGTCGGCTAGCGGCACAAGAGACCCAGTACTTC
TRBJ1-6 TRBV6-6 TRBD1 - CASRSTGTENSPLHF TGTGCCAGCAGGTCGACAGGGACCGAAAATTCACCCCTCCACTTT
TRBJ1-5 TRBV7-2 - - CASSPQGVGSNQPQHF TGTGCCAGCAGCCCACAGGGAGTAGGGAGCAATCAGCCCCAGCATTTT
TRBJ1-6 TRBV2 - - CASSSRAGGSNSPLHF TGTGCCAGCAGTTCCCGGGCGGGGGGGAGTAATTCACCCCTCCACTTT
TRBJ1-1 TRBV18 TRBD1 - CASSPDRVAEAFF TGTGCCAGCTCACCTGACAGGGTAGCCGAAGCTTTCTTT
TRBJ2-2 TRBV19 - once CASSISAGELFF TGTGCCAGTAGTATTTCAGCCGGGGAGCTGTTTTTT
TRBJ2-5 TRBV10-2 TRBD2 - CASTGLAGVGTQYF TGCGCCAGCACCGGACTAGCGGGGGTGGGGACCCAGTACTTC
TRBJ2-7 TRBV6-5 - - CASSPGRLEQYF TGTGCCAGCAGTCCAGGGCGTCTCGAGCAGTACTTC
TRBJ1-6 TRBV11-2 - - CASSLALNRDTHYNSPLHF TGTGCCAGCAGCTTAGCGTTGAACCGAGATACCCACTATAATTCACCCCTCCACTTT
TRBJ1-1 TRBV4-2 TRBD1 - CASSLGQGAWGTEAFF TGTGCCAGCAGCCTCGGACAGGGGGCTTGGGGCACTGAAGCTTTCTTT
TRBJ1-3 TRBV7-9 TRBD1 - CASSHYRGPDTIYF TGTGCCAGCAGCCACTACAGGGGACCGGACACCATATATTTT
TRBJ1-2 TRBV18 TRBD1 - CASSPDRAYGYTF TGTGCCAGCTCACCGGACAGGGCCTATGGCTACACCTTC
TRBJ2-1 TRBV19 TRBD1 - CASSTRTGSSRYNEQFF TGTGCCAGTAGCACACGGACAGGGAGTTCGAGATACAATGAGCAGTTCTTC
TRBJ1-1 TRBV6-1 TRBD1 - CASSDPGGTEAFF TGTGCCAGCAGTGACCCAGGGGGCACTGAAGCTTTCTTT